The source of this T cell receptor beta chain is a study of response to subunit inactivated influenza vaccine. General study points: Authors suggested each seasonal influenza vaccination recruits few new T cells.

This clonotype was seen a few times. The antigen is undetermined. TCRdb fed the RT-PCR reads into MiXCR, producing one record per CDR3 protein. The sample has more than 600,000 distinct CDR3 sequences; roughly 18% are singletons. V was pared by 1 base and J by 4 bases, with 9 bases of the junction left unmatched. The CDR3 extends over 17 amino acids. Germline V gene data show CDR1 as SGHVS and CDR2 as FQNEAQ. This TCR was sampled from a man aged 50-60 years who received an inactivated influenza vaccine. Here the sequenced sample was PBMCs from blood, taken roughly 5 days after vaccination. The V and J genes are TRBV7-8 and TRBJ1-4, with 7 bases aligning to TRBD1. The CDR3 loop is CASSLGQGRRVNEKLFF. The CDR3 DNA follows: TGTGCCAGCAGCTTAGGACAGGGCCGGCGAGTTAATGAAAAACTGTTTTTT.